The next 24 T cell receptor beta chains were all read from a single sample in a study of persistence of HIV-infected CD4 T cells. For these receptors, no antigen is known. Sequencing used immunoSEQ version 4 in survey mode. The data were produced by immunoSEQ multiplex PCR, yet TCRdb's version contains in-frame clones alone and is incomplete. Among tens of thousands of clones listed, approximately 72% were seen once. The stimulus was lysate of CMV-infected fibroblasts, around 10 ug/mL. CD40L-negative CD69-negative CD45RO-high memory CD4+ T cells were sorted as populations depleted of antigen-responding cells. This specimen was CD4+ T cells sorted from PBMCs after roughly 18-hour stimulation, taken from a patient who received antiretroviral therapy. The source of these receptors is an adult man with HIV who was CMV-seropositive.

V gene TRBV5-1 combines with J gene TRBJ2-4; 8 positions agree with TRBD1. Unmatched junction bases numbered 12, after V lost 4 bases and J lost 0 bases. The CDR3 contains 18 residues. Germline V CDR1 and CDR2: SGHRS, YFSETQ. The CDR3 DNA reads TGCGCCAGCAGCGGCTGGACAGGGAGTTCCCTAGCCAAAAACATTCAGTACTTC. As protein: CASSGWTGSSLAKNIQYF.

This sequence joins TRBV28 and TRBJ1-5; possibly TRBD1 for D (5 bases). The V end lost 6 bases, the J end lost 4 bases, and 10 bases lay between the germline ends. Germline V gives CDR1 MDHEN, CDR2 SYDVKM. The CDR3 extends over 13 amino acids. CDR3 amino acids: CASRADKNQPQHF. CDR3 DNA sequence: TGTGCCAGCAGGGCGGACAAAAATCAGCCCCAGCATTTT.

V gene TRBV6-5 combines with J gene TRBJ1-5; no firm D call. There are 15 residues in the CDR3. Germline CDR1 reads MNHEY; CDR2 reads SVGAGI. The ends were cut back, 5 bases at V and 2 bases at J, with 13 bases in the middle. In DNA form, the CDR3 reads TGTGCCAGCAGTCGGACGAGAGAGGGCAATCAGCCCCAGCATTTT. Translation: CASSRTREGNQPQHF.

The chain uses TRBV5-1 and TRBJ2-1; D not resolved. V was shortened by 0 bases and J by 6 bases, with 7 bases between the two germline ends. The CDR3 runs to 13 residues. CDR1 SGHRS and CDR2 YFSETQ come from the germline V gene. The CDR3, as DNA: TGCGCCAGCAGCTTGGGTTTGGGCAATGAGCAGTTCTTC. Amino acids: CASSLGLGNEQFF.

The V and J genes are TRBV14 and TRBJ1-3, with D uncertain. Germline CDR1 is SGHDN and CDR2 is FVKESK. V dropped 0 bases and J dropped 0 bases, with 9 bases sitting between them. The CDR3 sequence is 16 residues long. The CDR3 reads CASSQDSRSSGNTIYF. For the CDR3, the DNA is TGTGCCAGCAGCCAAGATAGCCGCAGCTCTGGAAACACCATATATTTT.

This clone was seen once. This chain uses TRBV18 with TRBJ1-5; a weak D match, TRBD1 (5 bases). Germline CDR1 is KGHSH and CDR2 is LQKENI. V dropped 4 bases and J dropped 5 bases, with 12 bases sitting between them. The CDR3 runs to 14 residues. The CDR3 spells CASSRQRADQPQHF. As DNA, the CDR3 is TGTGCCAGCTCACGACAGCGGGCTGATCAGCCCCAGCATTTT.

The chain couples TRBV7-9 to TRBJ1-2; the match to TRBD1 covers 10 bases. The CDR3 runs 15 residues. Germline CDR1 reads SEHNR; CDR2 reads FQNEAQ (reference sequence). V shed 5 bases and J 2 bases; nucleotides not matched to a gene: 5. The CDR3 sequence is CASSPLGQGNYGYTF. DNA of the CDR3: TGTGCCAGCAGCCCCCTGGGACAGGGGAACTATGGCTACACCTTC.

The V and J genes are TRBV5-1 and TRBJ2-5; 7 nucleotides align to TRBD1. Germline trimming cut 5 bases from V and 2 bases from J; bases unmatched to any gene: 6. The germline CDR1 and CDR2 sequences are SGHRS and YFSETQ. This CDR3 has 14 amino acids. CDR3 sequence: CASRIQGVQETQYF. For the CDR3, the DNA is TGCGCCAGCAGGATTCAGGGGGTTCAAGAGACCCAGTACTTC.

This clone was detected only a few times. The chain employs TRBV2 and TRBJ2-2; D might be TRBD1 (5 bases). This CDR3 has 15 amino acids. In germline, CDR1 is SNHLY, CDR2 FYNNEI. Trimming took 6 bases from V and 0 from J, leaving 11 bases between them. The CDR3 is CASRQEPTNTGELFF. The CDR3 DNA reads as TGTGCCAGCAGACAGGAGCCTACGAACACCGGGGAGCTGTTTTTT.

V is TRBV7-2 and J is TRBJ1-2, with D perhaps matching TRBD1 (5 bases). There are 13 residues in the CDR3. Germline loops: CDR1 SGHTA, CDR2 FQGNSA. V was shortened by 3 bases and J by 7 bases, with 12 bases between the two germline ends. The CDR3: CASSLGGSRGYTF. CDR3 bases: TGTGCCAGCAGCTTGGGGGGGTCCCGTGGCTACACCTTC.

The V and J genes are TRBV4-3 and TRBJ2-5; 10 bases agree with TRBD1. Losses at the gene ends were 1 base for V and 1 base for J; bases not matched to a gene: 3. Germline lookup yields CDR1 LGHNA and CDR2 YSLEER. CDR3 length: 16 amino acids. The CDR3 DNA sequence: TGCGCCAGCAGCCAAGGGACAGGGGGTTCCCAAGAGACCCAGTACTTC. Protein sequence: CASSQGTGGSQETQYF.

This rearrangement joins TRBV9 to TRBJ2-1, with D tentatively TRBD1 (5 bases). V was trimmed by 0 bases and J by 5 bases, leaving 15 bases between them. CDR1 is SGDLS, CDR2 YYNGEE, per germline. The CDR3 is 16 residues long. Written as DNA, the CDR3 is TGTGCCAGCAGCGTAGGAATTGGGCAGGGCGACAATGAGCAGTTCTTC. It codes for CASSVGIGQGDNEQFF.

The genes are TRBV6-5 and TRBJ2-6; D call uncertain. Deletions cut 8 bases from V and 2 bases from J, with 10 bases between. Germline V CDR1 and CDR2: MNHEY, SVGAGI. The CDR3 consists of 14 residues. CDR3 bases: TGTGCCAGCTTTCCCGCACCTGGGGCCAACGTCCTGACTTTC. Encoded protein: CASFPAPGANVLTF.

The chain combines TRBV6-5 with TRBJ1-3; no clear D. The CDR3 contains 16 residues. V was cut by 0 bases and J by 3 bases, with 12 bases left in between. CDR1 is MNHEY and CDR2 is SVGAGI in the germline V gene. The CDR3 nucleotides read TGTGCCAGCAGTTACTCATCGGGCACTCGTGGAAACACCATATATTTT. The encoded protein is CASSYSSGTRGNTIYF.

This rearrangement joins TRBV28 to TRBJ2-2; D may match TRBD1 or TRBD2 (5 bases each). The CDR3 runs to 14 residues. Germline CDR1 and CDR2: MDHEN and SYDVKM. Trimming took off 4 bases at V and 4 bases at J, with 10 bases between the two ends. The CDR3 loop reads CASSYGALTGELFF. CDR3 bases: TGTGCCAGCAGTTACGGGGCACTCACCGGGGAGCTGTTTTTT.

This clone has only a few counts. The V gene is TRBV7-2, the J gene TRBJ2-7, with D possibly being TRBD1 or TRBD2 (5 bases each). The germline V gene has CDR1 SGHTA and CDR2 FQGNSA. Trimming shortened V by 2 bases and J by 5 bases, and 10 bases separated the two germline ends. The CDR3 is 13 residues long. The CDR3 region is CASSLQMGDEQYF. DNA of the CDR3: TGTGCCAGCAGCTTACAAATGGGGGACGAGCAGTACTTC.

This chain links TRBV18 with TRBJ1-6, with 7 bases that match TRBD1. The CDR3 covers 15 residues. CDR1 KGHSH and CDR2 LQKENI come from the germline V gene. V was clipped by 3 bases and J by 14 bases; unmatched bases: 13. CDR3 DNA sequence: TGTGCCAGCTCACCGGCCAGGGGGTCTGATGTGGCCCTCCACTTT. Its translation is CASSPARGSDVALHF.

The chain recombines TRBV19 with TRBJ2-7; 7 bases match TRBD1. Germline CDR1 LNHDA, CDR2 SQIVND (reference sequence). This CDR3 has 14 amino acids. The J segment lost 3 bases and the V segment lost 8 bases, leaving 10 bases of the junction unmatched. CDR3 nucleotide sequence: TGTGCCAGTTCCGTCGGTAGGACAGGCTACGAGCAGTACTTC. It is translated as CASSVGRTGYEQYF.

The chain combines TRBV3-1 (or the pseudogene TRBV3-2) with TRBJ2-7, with TRBD2 as a possible D gene (7 bases). CDR1 LGHDT and CDR2 YNNKEL come from the germline V gene (reference sequence). Trimming left V 4 bases short and J 0 bases short, with 19 bases between. The length of the CDR3 is 17 residues. CDR3 DNA: TGTGCCAGCAGCCCAAGGGGGGGATTCTTGAGCTCCTACGAGCAGTACTTC. Its protein is CASSPRGGFLSSYEQYF.

This sequence joins TRBV2 and TRBJ2-1, with D possibly TRBD2 on 6 matching bases. The germline CDR1 and CDR2 sequences are SNHLY and FYNNEI. The CDR3 consists of 18 residues. Between the trimmed V and J ends, which lost 2 bases and 0 bases, there was a span of 17 bases. This CDR3 is CASSEILAAGSSYNEQFF. Written as DNA, the CDR3 is TGTGCCAGCAGTGAAATACTCGCGGCGGGGAGCTCCTACAATGAGCAGTTCTTC.

The chain carries TRBV9 and TRBJ2-5; 10 nucleotides align to TRBD2. Trimming took 2 bases from V and 4 from J; bases not matched to a gene: 8. The CDR3 extends over 16 amino acids. Germline-derived CDR1 and CDR2 are SGDLS and YYNGEE. The CDR3, as DNA: TGTGCCAGCAGCGTTGTCCCGGGACTAGCGATAGAGACCCAGTACTTC. It encodes CASSVVPGLAIETQYF. The entire variable domain, with the rest obtained from reference TRBV9 and TRBJ2-5, is as follows: DSGVTQTPKHLITATGQRVTLRCSPRSGDLSVYWYQQSLDQGLQFLIQYYNGEERAKGNILERFSAQQFPDLHSELNLSSLELGDSALYFCASSVVPGLAIETQYFGPGTRLLVL.

This clone appeared a single time. The CDR3 sequence is CASSFAFEKLFF. CDR3 in DNA: TGTGCCAGCAGTTTCGCTTTTGAAAAACTGTTTTTT. This chain uses TRBV12-3 or TRBV12-4 with TRBJ1-4, with no clear D. V was cut by 3 bases and J by 7 bases, with 6 bases left in between. The CDR3 runs 12 residues.

This clone occurred a few times. The chain combines TRBV19 with TRBJ1-4; D might be TRBD1 (6 bases). The CDR3 is 13 residues long. The V gene's germline CDR1 is LNHDA and CDR2 SQIVND (reference sequence). Trimming shortened V by 7 bases and J by 7 bases, and 13 bases separated the two germline ends. The CDR3 is CASNGGLAEKLFF. The CDR3 DNA reads TGTGCCAGTAACGGGGGCCTGGCTGAAAAACTGTTTTTT.

The CDR3 coding sequence is TGTGCCAGCTCCACAGATAGCAATCAGCCCCAGCATTTT. This translates into CASSTDSNQPQHF. The V gene is TRBV18, the J gene TRBJ1-5; D is uncertain. The CDR3 is 13 residues long. Trimming removed 6 bases at V and 0 bases at J, with 6 bases between. CDR1 KGHSH and CDR2 LQKENI come from the germline V gene.